These 30 T cell receptor beta chains were sequenced from one sample in a study of neurological immune-mediated disorders. TCRdb redid the calling of the 5' RACE reads with MiXCR, one entry per CDR3 protein. The repertoire consists of 87,000 or so distinct CDR3 sequences, with approximately 3.5% occurring once and the leading ten covering around 2.7%. Sequences were obtained from PBMCs. These receptors all come from a woman in her fifties or sixties with multiple sclerosis.

There are many counts of this clonotype. The chain employs TRBV11-3 and TRBJ2-3; D is uncertain. This CDR3 region has 13 residues. Germline CDR1 reads SGHNT; CDR2 reads YENEEA. Deletions cut 1 base from V and 2 bases from J, with 4 bases between. The CDR3 here is CASSLVYTDTQYF. In DNA, the CDR3 is TGTGCCAGCAGCTTAGTCTACACAGATACGCAGTATTTT.

This clonotype was detected ten times or more. The junction departs from the called germline gene at one end, perhaps through a read error. The chain employs TRBV7-7 and TRBJ2-2; no clear D. There are 14 residues in the CDR3. Germline assignment: CDR1 SSHAT and CDR2 FNYEAQ (reference sequence). The CDR3 is CASSLYGNTGELFF. CDR3 DNA: TGTGCTAGCAGCTTATATGGGAACACCGGGGAGCTGTTTTTT.

This clonotype appeared many times. V and J are TRBV6-6 and TRBJ2-2; D might be TRBD2 (7 bases). Germline CDR1 MNHNY, CDR2 SVGAGI (reference sequence). Trimming cost V 0 bases and J 4 bases, with 12 bases left between them. The CDR3 covers 16 residues. The CDR3 sequence: CASSYSGGHGTGELFF. CDR3 coding DNA: TGTGCCAGCAGTTACTCGGGGGGGCACGGCACCGGGGAGCTGTTTTTT.

This clonotype was seen more than once but under ten times. Being one base from a much bigger clone, this may be a read error. The V call is TRBV15, the J call TRBJ1-6; possibly TRBD1 for D (5 bases). The CDR3 loop spans 13 amino acids. CDR1 and CDR2 (germline): LNHNV, YYDKDF (reference sequence). This CDR3 is CATSRDSISHLHF. In DNA form, the CDR3 reads TGTGCCACCAGTAGAGACAGTATTTCACACCTCCACTTT.

This clonotype turned up a few times. A much larger clone sits a single nucleotide away, making a read error possible. The gene calls are TRBV20-1 and TRBJ2-1; tentative D call: TRBD1 (5 bases). The germline V gene encodes CDR1 DFQATT and CDR2 SNEGSKA (reference sequence). The CDR3 totals 14 residues. In DNA form, the CDR3 reads TGCTCACCTAAGGGGCAGGTCACCTACAATGAGCAGTTCTTC. This gives the protein CSPKGQVTYNEQFF.

This clonotype was found many times. The J gene is TRBJ2-2, the V gene TRBV5-1; TRBD2 aligns across 9 bases. The V and J ends lost 3 bases and 3 bases, in that order; junction bases with no gene match: 9. The CDR3 sequence is 17 residues long. Germline V gives CDR1 SGHRS, CDR2 YFSETQ. DNA of the CDR3: TGCGCCAGCAGCTCGGGGTGGACTAGCGCGTACACCGGGGAGCTGTTTTTT. It encodes CASSSGWTSAYTGELFF.

There are many counts of this clonotype. The V and J genes are TRBV9 and TRBJ1-1; a weak D match, TRBD1 (5 bases). The V gene's germline CDR1 is SGDLS and CDR2 YYNGEE. The V and J ends lost 4 bases and 3 bases respectively, with 19 bases between them. The CDR3 contains 16 residues. The CDR3 DNA reads as TGTGCCAGCAGCTCGTCGGTGTTAGGGGCGTACACTGAAGCTTTCTTT. Its protein is CASSSSVLGAYTEAFF.

This clonotype was observed many times. The rearrangement links TRBV12-3 or TRBV12-4 to TRBJ1-1; D possibly corresponds to TRBD1 (6 bases). V shed 11 bases and J shed 2 bases, with 12 bases lying between them. The CDR3 loop spans 12 amino acids. The CDR3 reads CAVGGRNTEAFF. CDR3 nucleotide sequence: TGTGCCGTCGGGGGCCGCAACACTGAAGCTTTCTTT.

This clonotype was counted many times. The chain joins TRBV20-1 to TRBJ2-3; D not certain. Germline CDR1 and CDR2: DFQATT and SNEGSKA (reference sequence). V was shortened by 4 bases and J by 0 bases, with 11 bases between the two germline ends. CDR3 length equals 14 residues. CDR3 sequence: CSANKGDSTDTQYF. The CDR3 DNA is TGCAGTGCTAATAAAGGCGATAGCACAGATACGCAGTATTTT.

This clonotype was recorded a few times. V is TRBV5-1 and J is TRBJ1-6; TRBD1 aligns across 8 bases. The V segment lost 3 bases and the J segment 10 bases; nucleotides outside the gene matches: 3. The CDR3 extends over 13 amino acids. Germline values: CDR1 SGHRS, CDR2 YFSETQ. The CDR3 reads CASSWTGKSPLHF. The CDR3 nucleotides read TGCGCCAGCAGCTGGACAGGGAAATCACCCCTCCACTTT.

This clonotype appeared a few times. This sequence joins TRBV11-2 and TRBJ1-5; 7 bases match TRBD1. V gave up 1 base and J gave up 7 bases; unmatched junction bases: 25. Germline V lookup: CDR1 SGHAT, CDR2 FQNNGV. This CDR3 is 21 amino acids long. As DNA, the CDR3 is TGTGCCAGCAGCTTAGGTGAAGTGACAGGGTTCTCTCTGCCCCCCAACCAGCCCCAGCATTTT. Protein product: CASSLGEVTGFSLPPNQPQHF.

This clonotype occurred many times. The V and J genes are TRBV7-9 and TRBJ1-4, with unresolved D. The germline V gene has CDR1 SEHNR and CDR2 FQNEAQ (reference sequence). The ends were cut back, 3 bases at V and 5 bases at J, with 16 bases in the middle. CDR3 size: 16 residues. The CDR3 reads CASSFPTGSFNEKLFF. In nucleotides, the CDR3 is TGTGCCAGCAGCTTCCCCACGGGCTCATTCAATGAAAAACTGTTTTTT.

This clonotype was detected ten times or more. V usage is TRBV12-3 or TRBV12-4 and J usage is TRBJ2-1, with D perhaps TRBD1 (8 bases). The CDR3 has 14 residues. V dropped 1 base and J dropped 8 bases, with 12 bases sitting between them. The CDR3 protein is CASSLGTGRDEQFF. The DNA for the CDR3 is TGTGCCAGCAGTTTAGGGACAGGGAGGGATGAGCAGTTCTTC.

This clonotype was observed many times. The chain combines TRBV15 with TRBJ2-3; D remains ambiguous. The CDR3 has 14 residues. CDR1 is LNHNV, CDR2 YYDKDF, per germline (reference sequence). V lost 9 bases and J lost 0, with 13 bases in between. The CDR3 DNA reads TGTGCCACTCGCTCCAGTTCTAGCACAGATACGCAGTATTTT. Encoded protein: CATRSSSSTDTQYF.

This clonotype has a count of ten or more. V gene TRBV12-5 combines with J gene TRBJ1-5, with D hard to call. V shed 7 bases and J shed 5 bases, with 9 bases lying between them. Germline V lookup: CDR1 LGHNT, CDR2 FRNRAP. The length of the CDR3 is 12 residues. CDR3 DNA: TGTGCTAGTGCCCTTCAAGATCAGCCCCAGCATTTT. Residues: CASALQDQPQHF. The complete variable domain, with remaining parts taken from reference TRBV12-5 and TRBJ1-5, reads DARVTQTPRHKVTEMGQEVTMRCQPILGHNTVFWYRQTMMQGLELLAYFRNRAPLDDSGMPKDRFSAEMPDATLATLKIQPSEPRDSAVYFCASALQDQPQHFGDGTRLSIL.

This clonotype was seen repeatedly, ten times or more. The chain couples TRBV5-1 to TRBJ2-7, with D perhaps TRBD1 (5 bases). Trimming stripped 1 base from V and 3 bases from J, with 8 bases between. This CDR3 is 13 amino acids long. Germline V CDR1 and CDR2: SGHRS, YFSETQ. CDR3 region: CASSLSGNYEQYF. CDR3 in DNA: TGCGCCAGCAGCTTGTCAGGGAACTACGAGCAGTACTTC.

This clonotype appeared many times. The chain carries TRBV20-1 and TRBJ2-1; 8 nucleotides agree with TRBD2. The CDR3 covers 16 residues. CDR1 DFQATT and CDR2 SNEGSKA come from the germline V gene (reference sequence). The J segment lost 0 bases and the V segment lost 0 bases, leaving 4 bases of the junction unmatched. CDR3: CSAREVAGGSYNEQFF. Written as DNA, the CDR3 is TGCAGTGCTAGAGAGGTGGCGGGGGGCTCCTACAATGAGCAGTTCTTC.

This clonotype turned up a few times. V and J are TRBV15 and TRBJ1-5, with 8 positions matching TRBD1. The CDR3 length is 15 residues. V lost 1 base, J lost 5 bases, and 4 bases stayed unmatched. CDR1 LNHNV and CDR2 YYDKDF come from the germline V gene (reference sequence). The CDR3 loop is CATSRVGQGHQPQHF. DNA of the CDR3: TGTGCCACCAGCAGAGTAGGACAGGGCCATCAGCCCCAGCATTTT.

This clonotype was picked up many times. DNA of the CDR3: TGCGCCAGCAGTGAGATGACTAACACTGAAGCTTTCTTT. This gives the protein CASSEMTNTEAFF. This chain joins TRBV10-2 and TRBJ1-1; D remains unclear. V lost 2 bases to trimming and J lost 2 bases, with 6 bases between them. Looked up from germline, CDR1 is WSHSY and CDR2 is SAAADI. This CDR3 has 13 amino acids.

The table lists this clonotype with many counts. This chain links TRBV5-5 with TRBJ2-1, with 7 bases matching TRBD1. After removal of 2 bases from V and 7 bases from J, the junction contained 6 bases not matched to a gene. The germline V gene has CDR1 SGHKS and CDR2 YYEKEE (reference sequence). The CDR3 has 14 amino acids. The DNA of the CDR3 is TGTGCCAGCAGCTTATTCGGGACAGTAAATGAGCAGTTCTTC. Its protein is CASSLFGTVNEQFF.

Notes on this clonotype: One end of the junction is discordant with germline, which a read error may explain. The chain couples TRBV20-1 to TRBJ1-5, with D tentatively TRBD1 (5 bases). Germline CDR1 reads DFQATT; CDR2 reads SNEGSKA (reference sequence). The CDR3 contains 13 residues. The CDR3 is CSAVGSGDKTQNF. In DNA form, the CDR3 reads TGCAGTGCTGTGGGATCGGGGGATAAGACCCAGAATTTT.

This clonotype showed up many times. The chain couples TRBV12-3 or TRBV12-4 to TRBJ1-3; 8 bases line up with TRBD1. The CDR3 is 13 residues long. The trim removed 1 base at V and 7 bases at J, leaving 0 bases unmatched. The CDR3, as DNA: TGTGCCAGCAGTTTAGGACAGGGGAACACCATATATTTT. As protein: CASSLGQGNTIYF.

There are many counts of this clonotype. For the CDR3, the DNA is TGCGCCAGCAGCCAGTCGGCGCGGAGGGGGAATGAAAAACTGTTTTTT. Its protein is CASSQSARRGNEKLFF. The chain links TRBV4-3 to TRBJ1-4; D perhaps matches TRBD1 (6 bases). Trimming stripped 3 bases from V and 5 bases from J, with 16 bases between. Germline values: CDR1 LGHNA, CDR2 YSLEER. The CDR3 is 16 residues long.

This clonotype was detected ten times or more. The chain recombines TRBV7-2 with TRBJ1-6; TRBD1 agrees at 8 bases. This CDR3 spans 16 amino acids. The germline V gene has CDR1 SGHTA and CDR2 FQGNSA. Germline trimming cut 2 bases from V and 9 bases from J; bases unmatched to any gene: 9. CDR3 DNA: TGTGCCAGCAGCTTAACCGAGACAGGGGTTTTTTCACCCCTCCACTTT. Its protein is CASSLTETGVFSPLHF. Filled out from reference TRBV7-2 and TRBJ1-6, the complete variable domain reads GAGVSQSPSNKVTEKGKDVELRCDPISGHTALYWYRQSLGQGLEFLIYFQGNSAPDKSGLPSDRFSAERTGGSVSTLTIQRTQQEDSAVYLCASSLTETGVFSPLHFGNGTRLTVT.

This clonotype was recorded at least ten times. J is TRBJ2-2 and V is TRBV5-6; no clear D gene. This CDR3 comprises 13 residues. Looked up from germline, CDR1 is SGHDT and CDR2 is YYEEEE. Trimming took off 2 bases at V and 7 bases at J, with 9 bases between the two ends. CDR3 coding DNA: TGTGCCAGCAGCTTCCTCCCGTACGGGGAGCTGTTTTTT. Protein sequence: CASSFLPYGELFF.

This clonotype was counted at least ten times. The rearrangement joins TRBV20-1 to TRBJ1-2; D unresolved. Trimming took off 6 bases at V and 1 base at J, with 9 bases between the two ends. Germline CDR1 DFQATT, CDR2 SNEGSKA (reference sequence). CDR3 size: 12 residues. The CDR3: CSAYELNYGYTF. CDR3 DNA sequence: TGCAGTGCCTACGAGCTTAACTATGGCTACACCTTC.

This clonotype was observed many times. The chain employs TRBV7-8 and TRBJ2-3; TRBD1 agrees at 9 bases. J lost 0 bases, V lost 5 bases, and 9 bases had no gene match. Germline CDR1 reads SGHVS; CDR2 reads FQNEAQ. The CDR3 extends over 17 amino acids. The CDR3 DNA is TGTGCCAGCAGCCTCGGGGACAGGGTTAGAAGCACAGATACGCAGTATTTT. This gives the protein CASSLGDRVRSTDTQYF.

This clonotype has a handful of counts. A much bigger clone sits one base away, suggesting this may be a read error. The chain is built from TRBV7-2 and TRBJ2-7; D remains unclear. Germline assignment: CDR1 SGHTA and CDR2 FQGNSA. This CDR3 is 11 amino acids long. V dropped 7 bases and J dropped 1 base, with 5 bases sitting between them. The CDR3 region is CASTHSYEQYF. CDR3 bases: TGTGCCAGCACCCATTCCTACGAGCAGTACTTC.

The sample holds many counts of this clonotype. This chain links TRBV7-2 with TRBJ1-1, with 7 bases that match TRBD1. The V segment lost 3 bases and the J segment 0 bases; nucleotides outside the gene matches: 4. CDR1 and CDR2 from the germline V gene are SGHTA and FQGNSA. This CDR3 has 15 residues. The CDR3 is CASSLLTGLNTEAFF. The CDR3, as DNA: TGTGCCAGCAGCTTGCTGACAGGGCTGAACACTGAAGCTTTCTTT.

This clonotype occurred many times. This sequence joins TRBV5-1 and TRBJ2-7; no clear D. V shed 3 bases and J shed 7 bases, with 8 bases lying between them. The CDR3 totals 11 residues. Germline CDR1 is SGHRS and CDR2 is YFSETQ. CDR3 bases: TGCGCCAGCAGCTCATACGGGGAGCAGTACTTC. It codes for CASSSYGEQYF.